The 23 T cell receptor beta chains reported below all come from one sample, sequenced in a study of T cells expressing NK-cell markers. From the 5' RACE reads, TCRdb lists one entry per CDR3 protein and no DNA. This table holds about 110,000 distinct CDR3 sequences. What was sequenced was blood T cells: a sorted CD56 or NKG2C T cell subset, CD4+ or CD8+ T cells, or bulk PBMC T cells (not recorded which). The receptor set was obtained from a woman aged 18-70 years in good health.

The chain has TRBV29-1 and TRBJ2-1; TCRdb proposes TRBD1, but this gene call is untestable without DNA. CDR3 length: 12 amino acids. The germline gives CDR1 SQVTM, CDR2 ANQGSEA. CDR3 residues: CSVDTGVNEQFF.

This chain uses TRBV15 with TRBJ2-7; the D gene TCRdb calls, TRBD2, cannot be checked with no DNA. Germline loops: CDR1 LNHNV, CDR2 YYDKDF (reference sequence). The CDR3 is 17 amino acids. The CDR3 is CATSRDAQSLASYEQYF.

This chain joins TRBV7-9 and TRBJ2-1; TCRdb's D gene call, TRBD2, goes unchecked for lack of DNA. Germline-derived CDR1 and CDR2 are SEHNR and FQNEAQ (reference sequence). This CDR3 spans 15 amino acids. CDR3 sequence reads: CASSLETSGYNEQFF.

CDR3 loop: CASSQAGYNTDTQYF. V is TRBV4-3 and J is TRBJ2-3. CDR1 LGHNA and CDR2 YSLEER come from the germline V gene. The CDR3 length is 15 residues.

V is TRBV4-2 and J is TRBJ2-3; the D gene TCRdb calls, TRBD1, cannot be checked with no DNA. The CDR3 sequence is 16 residues long. Germline V gives CDR1 LGHNA, CDR2 YNFKEQ. The CDR3 sequence: CASSQPLQGSTDTQYF.

The chain recombines TRBV28 with TRBJ2-4; TCRdb's D call of TRBD2 is untestable without DNA. Germline lookup yields CDR1 MDHEN and CDR2 SYDVKM. This CDR3 region has 14 residues. CDR3 residues: CASSSGAGGNIQYF.

The chain couples TRBV25-1 to TRBJ1-1; the D call of TRBD1 rests on TCRdb alone, since no DNA is present to check it. This CDR3 is 15 amino acids long. Germline loops: CDR1 MGHDK, CDR2 SYGVNS. The CDR3 sequence: CASSGEQGLNTEAFF.

The rearrangement uses TRBV5-6 and TRBJ2-1. This CDR3 is built from 11 residues. CDR1 and CDR2 (germline): SGHDT, YYEEEE. CDR3 region: CASSYTNEQFF.

The chain employs TRBV10-3 and TRBJ2-1; TCRdb picks TRBD1, but there is no DNA to check that call. The CDR3 covers 11 residues. Germline CDR1 and CDR2: ENHRY and SYGVKD. This CDR3 reads CAIAGVDEQFF.

J is TRBJ2-7 and V is TRBV12-3 or TRBV12-4. The CDR3 totals 13 residues. CDR3 loop: CASSFGKSYEQYF.

The V and J genes are TRBV19 and TRBJ2-1; the D call of TRBD1 rests on TCRdb alone, since no DNA is present to check it. The CDR3 covers 14 residues. Germline values: CDR1 LNHDA, CDR2 SQIVND (reference sequence). CDR3 residues: CASSTPWRDNEQFF.

The V call is TRBV29-1, the J call TRBJ2-7; the D gene TCRdb calls, TRBD1, cannot be checked with no DNA. The CDR3 consists of 13 residues. Germline V gene lookup returns CDR1 SQVTM and CDR2 ANQGSEA. The CDR3 sequence: CSVGTGTGNEQYF.

CDR3 sequence reads: CASRRTGDGYTF. The chain uses TRBV7-9 and TRBJ1-2; the TCRdb D gene call, TRBD1, has no DNA to confirm it. The germline V gene has CDR1 SEHNR and CDR2 FQNEAQ (reference sequence). This CDR3 is 12 amino acids long.

The chain employs TRBV5-1 and TRBJ1-1; lacking DNA, the TRBD1 call made by TCRdb goes unchecked. The length of the CDR3 is 14 residues. CDR1 is SGHRS, CDR2 YFSETQ, per germline. This chain's CDR3 is CASSRTTSNTEAFF.

The V call is TRBV4-3, the J call TRBJ2-3; TCRdb lists TRBD1, though no DNA is available to test this call. The CDR3 extends over 16 amino acids. Germline V gene lookup returns CDR1 LGHNA and CDR2 YSLEER. CDR3 sequence reads: CASSQAGTGPADTQYF.

The gene calls are TRBV27 and TRBJ1-4. The CDR3 is made up of 19 amino acids. In germline, CDR1 is MNHEY, CDR2 SMNVEV (reference sequence). This CDR3 reads CASSPDLDNHGATNEKLFF.

V and J are TRBV7-6 and TRBJ2-6; TCRdb gives TRBD2 as the D gene, but with no DNA this cannot be confirmed. This CDR3 has 19 amino acids. Per germline, CDR1 SGHVS and CDR2 FNYEAQ. The CDR3 region is CASSLAPLPSEAGANVLTF.

The CDR3 sequence: CSVEGGRIYNEQFF. The chain carries TRBV29-1 and TRBJ2-1; without DNA, the TCRdb call of TRBD2 cannot be checked. Germline lookup yields CDR1 SQVTM and CDR2 ANQGSEA. The CDR3 covers 14 residues.

The V call is TRBV12-3 or TRBV12-4, the J call TRBJ2-7; the D call from TCRdb, TRBD1, cannot be confirmed without DNA. This CDR3 comprises 17 residues. The CDR3 reads CASSLAGTGGFSYEQYF.

V and J are TRBV20-1 and TRBJ2-7; with no DNA, the TCRdb D assignment of TRBD2 cannot be verified. The length of the CDR3 is 13 residues. CDR1 is DFQATT, CDR2 SNEGSKA, per germline (reference sequence). CDR3 in amino acids: CSARERRSYEQYF.

The V gene is TRBV12-5, the J gene TRBJ1-2; TCRdb's D gene call, TRBD1, goes unchecked for lack of DNA. The V gene's germline CDR1 is LGHNT and CDR2 FRNRAP. The CDR3 runs 16 residues. This CDR3 reads CASGRGAGVHNYGYTF.

The chain joins TRBV7-2 to TRBJ2-1; TCRdb's D gene call, TRBD2, goes unchecked for lack of DNA. CDR3 length equals 17 residues. Germline V lookup: CDR1 SGHTA, CDR2 FQGNSA. CDR3: CASSPSTSQSSYNEQFF.

V gene TRBV12-3 or TRBV12-4 combines with J gene TRBJ1-1; TCRdb gives TRBD1 as the D gene, but with no DNA this cannot be confirmed. The CDR3 loop spans 14 amino acids. Here the CDR3 reads CASRPQGARTEAFF.